This entry concerns a single T cell receptor beta chain. V lost 0 bases and J 6 bases, leaving 9 bases between the germline ends. Looked up from germline, CDR1 is SGHKS and CDR2 is YYEKEE (reference sequence). The CDR3 is made up of 13 amino acids. The data stem from a study of control samples from healthy donors and cancer patients. Repertoires were generated with immunoSEQ multiplex PCR, while TCRdb's copy carries only in-frame clones and drops some. The sample includes 150,000 to 200,000 clones, approximately 90% of them seen just once. This TCR came from a man aged 25-45 years in good health. V usage is TRBV5-5 and J usage is TRBJ1-2; D uncertain. The sample was blood. CDR3 DNA sequence: TGTGCCAGCAGCTTGGTCCCACGGAATGGCTACACCTTC. Translation: CASSLVPRNGYTF.